The entry below describes one T cell receptor beta chain. The sample comes from a study of T-cell reconstitution after alpha-beta-depleted transplantation in children. For TCRbeta, the library was prepared with unique molecular identifiers. Each CDR3 protein is one row after TCRdb ran MiXCR on the PCR reads. The data show about 440,000 distinct CDR3 sequences, 43% seen once. This TCR derives from a girl aged 2 to 10 with aplastic anemia, due to receive a stem cell transplant. This sample comprised PBMCs, obtained before TCRalphabeta/CD19-depleted stem cell transplant.

The chain's CDR3 is CASSPTGGFYGYTF. CDR3 DNA sequence: TGTGCCAGCAGCCCGACAGGGGGCTTCTATGGCTACACCTTC. The rearrangement uses TRBV27 and TRBJ1-2; TRBD1 aligns across 10 bases. Germline V gives CDR1 MNHEY, CDR2 SMNVEV (reference sequence). Trimming at V came to 6 bases and at J to 4 bases, leaving 5 bases not matched to a gene. The CDR3 loop spans 14 amino acids.